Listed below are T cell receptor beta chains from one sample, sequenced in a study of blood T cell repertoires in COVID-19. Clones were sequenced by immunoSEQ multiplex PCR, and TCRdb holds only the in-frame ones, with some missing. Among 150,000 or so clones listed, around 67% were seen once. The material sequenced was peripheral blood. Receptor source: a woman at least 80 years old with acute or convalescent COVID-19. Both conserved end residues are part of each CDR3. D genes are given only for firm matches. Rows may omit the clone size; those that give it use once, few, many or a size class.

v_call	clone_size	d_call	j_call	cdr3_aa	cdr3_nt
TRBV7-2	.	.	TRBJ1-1	CASSPQQALTEAFF	TGTGCCAGCAGCCCTCAACAGGCGCTCACTGAAGCTTTCTTT
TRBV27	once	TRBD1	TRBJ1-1	CASSPGTDSNTEAFF	TGTGCCAGCAGTCCCGGGACAGACTCGAACACTGAAGCTTTCTTT
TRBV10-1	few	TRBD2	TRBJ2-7	CASTWTSWGYEQYF	TGCGCCAGCACTTGGACTAGTTGGGGCTACGAGCAGTACTTC
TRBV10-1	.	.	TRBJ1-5	CASSPQDVLPGHGKAGGQPQHF	TGCGCCAGCAGTCCCCAGGACGTACTTCCGGGACACGGGAAAGCAGGCGGTCAGCCCCAGCATTTT
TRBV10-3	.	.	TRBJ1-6	CAISEADSPLHF	TGTGCCATCAGTGAAGCTGATTCACCCCTCCACTTT
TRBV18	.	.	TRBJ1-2	CASSLLDTYGYTF	TGTGCCAGCTCACTCCTCGACACCTATGGCTACACCTTC
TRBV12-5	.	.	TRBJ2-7	CASQKQDRAYEQYF	TGTGCTAGTCAGAAACAGGACCGAGCCTACGAGCAGTACTTC
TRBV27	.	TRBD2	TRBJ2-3	CASSFFPGLAGDTDTQYF	TGTGCCAGCAGTTTCTTCCCCGGGCTAGCGGGGGACACAGATACGCAGTATTTT
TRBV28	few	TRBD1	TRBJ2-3	CASRPTGLTDTQYF	TGTGCCAGCAGGCCGACAGGGTTAACAGATACGCAGTATTTT
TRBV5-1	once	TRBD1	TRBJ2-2	CASSVGDRIPNTGELFF	TGCGCCAGCAGCGTAGGGGACAGAATTCCGAACACCGGGGAGCTGTTTTTT
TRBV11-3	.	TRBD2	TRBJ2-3	CASSWGLEPDTQYF	TGTGCCAGCAGCTGGGGACTAGAGCCAGATACGCAGTATTTT
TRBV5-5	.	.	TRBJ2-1	CASSLDETRVSHEQFF	TGTGCCAGCAGCTTGGACGAGACTAGGGTGAGCCATGAGCAGTTCTTC
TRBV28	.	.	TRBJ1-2	CASSLLVGDYGYTF	TGTGCCAGCAGCCTGCTTGTAGGGGACTATGGCTACACCTTC
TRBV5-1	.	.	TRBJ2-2	CASSSRPQDKNTGELFF	TGCGCCAGCAGCTCAAGGCCTCAAGACAAGAACACCGGGGAGCTGTTTTTT
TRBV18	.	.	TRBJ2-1	CASSPDPRGNEQFF	TGTGCCAGCTCACCGGATCCTAGAGGGAATGAGCAGTTCTTC
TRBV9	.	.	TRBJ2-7	CASSVGGPRGEQYF	TGTGCCAGCAGCGTAGGAGGTCCCAGGGGCGAGCAGTACTTC
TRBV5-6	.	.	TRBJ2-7	CASPREWGPSSYEQYF	TGTGCCAGCCCCCGTGAGTGGGGGCCTAGCTCCTACGAGCAGTACTTC
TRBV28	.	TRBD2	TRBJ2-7	CASTMTSGPYEQYF	TGTGCCAGCACCATGACTAGCGGGCCTTACGAGCAGTACTTC
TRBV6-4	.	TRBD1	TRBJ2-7	CASSAGTGVAEQYF	TGTGCCAGCAGTGCCGGGACAGGGGTCGCCGAGCAGTACTTC
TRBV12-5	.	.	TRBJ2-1	CASEPSNSYNEQFF	TGTGCTAGTGAACCTAGCAATTCCTACAATGAGCAGTTCTTC